One sample yielded the 3 T cell receptor beta chains listed below, sequenced in a study of T-cell memory formation after mild COVID-19. TCRdb passed the 5' RACE reads through MiXCR, listing each CDR3 protein once. The sample consists of 400,000 to 450,000 distinct CDR3 sequences, about a sixth of them appearing once. Sequences were obtained from PBMCs or a T cell subset sorted from them (not recorded which). Source of these receptors: a man aged 18 to 29 who had mild COVID-19 (a few samples of this study predate the infection). Cell type and time point are not known.

The J gene is TRBJ1-3, the V gene TRBV30; D gene ambiguous. The CDR3 totals 14 residues. Trimming took 7 bases from V and 0 from J, leaving 13 bases between them. Germline loops: CDR1 GTSNPN, CDR2 SVGIG (reference sequence). In DNA, the CDR3 is TGTGCCTTATCTCGAGGGAACTCTGGAAACACCATATATTTT. Protein product: CALSRGNSGNTIYF.

There are a few counts of this clonotype. The chain recombines TRBV29-1 with TRBJ2-4; no firm D call. In germline, CDR1 is SQVTM, CDR2 ANQGSEA. V was trimmed by 4 bases and J by 15 bases, leaving 7 bases between them. CDR3 size: 8 residues. DNA of the CDR3: TGCAGCGTTGCCCCGGGGTACTTC. This gives the protein CSVAPGYF.

The chain links TRBV20-1 to TRBJ2-1; tentative D call: TRBD2 (5 bases). Trimming stripped 3 bases from V and 2 bases from J, with 8 bases between. Germline V CDR1 and CDR2: DFQATT, SNEGSKA (reference sequence). This CDR3 region has 13 residues. The CDR3 DNA follows: TGCAGTGCTAGCCGGGATACCTACAATGAGCAGTTCTTC. Its translation: CSASRDTYNEQFF.